Following are 5 T cell receptor beta chains from one sample sequenced in a study of blood T cell repertoires in COVID-19 (dated by TCRdb to 2020 to 2022). Library generation was performed with the immunoSEQ multiplex PCR assay. TCRdb carries this immuneACCESS record with in-frame sequences only. Its versions omit some clonotypes, under half of them owing to an unresolved V gene in the studies checked, with the rest unexplained. The sample yields about 280,000 clones; approximately 86% were counted once. Of the sample, around 13% is held by the ten largest clones. Sequencing was performed on peripheral blood. Receptors originate from a woman in her seventies with COVID-19, enrolled during active disease.

The chain has TRBV6-1 and TRBJ1-2, with 10 bases that match TRBD1. Germline V gives CDR1 MNHNS, CDR2 SASEGT. With V trimmed by 3 bases and J by 3 bases, 4 bases remained unmatched. There are 15 residues in the CDR3. This chain's CDR3 is CASSDRGTGDYGYTF. CDR3 DNA: TGTGCCAGCAGTGATAGGGGGACAGGGGACTATGGCTACACCTTC.

V usage is TRBV3-1 (or the pseudogene TRBV3-2) and J usage is TRBJ2-1; D ambiguous. Germline CDR1 and CDR2: LGHDT and YNNKEL (reference sequence). The V end lost 3 bases, the J end lost 7 bases, and 4 bases lay between the germline ends. This CDR3 comprises 11 residues. Here the CDR3 reads CASSQANEQFF. As DNA, the CDR3 is TGTGCCAGCAGCCAGGCTAATGAGCAGTTCTTC.

This clone was picked up a small number of times. The rearrangement joins TRBV12-3 or TRBV12-4 to TRBJ1-5; no firm D call. The CDR3 loop spans 13 amino acids. V gave up 3 bases and J gave up 4 bases, with 7 bases separating them. CDR3 protein: CASSLSENQPQHF. The CDR3, as DNA: TGTGCCAGCAGTTTGTCAGAAAATCAGCCCCAGCATTTT.

V is TRBV11-2 and J is TRBJ2-1, with 8 nucleotides matching TRBD2. The germline V gene encodes CDR1 SGHAT and CDR2 FQNNGV. The CDR3 runs to 14 residues. The ends lost 5 bases at V and 2 bases at J; junction bases unmatched: 2. CDR3 residues: CASSGAGAYNEQFF. The CDR3 region has the DNA TGTGCCAGCAGCGGAGCGGGGGCCTACAATGAGCAGTTCTTC.

This chain connects TRBV7-6 to TRBJ2-3; TRBD1 matches at 12 bases. Germline V gene data show CDR1 as SGHVS and CDR2 as FNYEAQ. The V gene end was trimmed by 2 bases and the J gene end by 6 bases; junction bases not matched to a gene: 9. This CDR3 spans 17 amino acids. This chain's CDR3 is CASSLLGGTGGADTQYF. The CDR3 nucleotides are TGTGCCAGCAGCTTATTAGGGGGGACAGGGGGCGCGGATACGCAGTATTTT.